This entry lists 18 T cell receptor beta chains sequenced from one sample in a study of blood T cell repertoires in COVID-19. The table came from immunoSEQ multiplex PCR; TCRdb's copy has only in-frame clones and leaves some out. The sample has fewer than 250,000 clones, 85% seen once. The source material was PBMCs or T cells enriched from blood (not recorded which). The receptor source for this set is a woman aged 50 to 60 with acute COVID-19.

The chain couples TRBV9 to TRBJ2-2; a possible D gene is TRBD1 (6 bases). This CDR3 has 15 amino acids. V lost 2 bases and J lost 1, with 9 bases in between. In germline, CDR1 is SGDLS, CDR2 YYNGEE. CDR3 loop: CASSVRTENTGELFF. CDR3 sequence (DNA): TGTGCCAGCAGCGTCCGGACAGAGAACACCGGGGAGCTGTTTTTT.

This chain connects TRBV12-3 or TRBV12-4 to TRBJ1-2; possibly TRBD1 for D (5 bases). V dropped 4 bases and J dropped 7 bases, with 13 bases sitting between them. CDR3 length: 13 residues. CDR3 sequence: CASSSETGGGYTF. The CDR3 coding sequence is TGTGCCAGCAGTTCCGAAACCGGGGGTGGCTACACCTTC.

The chain uses TRBV29-1 and TRBJ1-1, with unresolved D. The CDR3 is made up of 12 amino acids. The V and J ends lost 7 bases and 0 bases respectively, with 9 bases between them. Germline assignment: CDR1 SQVTM and CDR2 ANQGSEA. CDR3: CSADGVNTEAFF. In nucleotides, the CDR3 is TGCAGCGCCGACGGGGTGAACACTGAAGCTTTCTTT.

The J gene is TRBJ1-2, the V gene TRBV2; D possibly corresponds to TRBD1 (5 bases). The germline gives CDR1 SNHLY, CDR2 FYNNEI. The CDR3 has 14 residues. V was clipped by 4 bases and J by 4 bases, with 13 bases between them. The CDR3 DNA sequence: TGTGCCAGCAGTGGGAGGGGACGTGGCTATGGCTACACCTTC. It yields the protein CASSGRGRGYGYTF.

J is TRBJ1-1 and V is TRBV6-5; tentative D call: TRBD1 (6 bases). Germline CDR1 and CDR2: MNHEY and SVGAGI. The CDR3 consists of 15 residues. V lost 6 bases and J 6 bases, leaving 20 bases between the germline ends. The CDR3 spells CASSKQRTVDAEAFF. CDR3 DNA: TGTGCCAGCAGCAAACAAAGGACAGTTGACGCTGAAGCTTTCTTT.

This clone was seen a few times. DNA for the CDR3: TGTGCCAGCAGCTTAGTGCAGGGGCACGGCAATCAGCCCCAGCATTTT. This gives the protein CASSLVQGHGNQPQHF. The chain carries TRBV7-2 and TRBJ1-5; D perhaps matches TRBD1 (6 bases). CDR3 length equals 16 residues. V lost 1 base to trimming and J lost 2 bases, with 12 bases between them. The germline CDR1 and CDR2 sequences are SGHTA and FQGNSA.

The chain uses TRBV11-2 and TRBJ2-7; possible D gene TRBD1, 5 bases. This CDR3 region has 11 residues. Germline CDR1 SGHAT, CDR2 FQNNGV. V was pared by 4 bases and J by 9 bases, with 10 bases between. For the CDR3, the DNA is TGTGCCAGCAGCTCAGGGATTTGGCAGTACTTC. This translates into CASSSGIWQYF.

The genes are TRBV30 and TRBJ1-1; D is unclear. CDR3 size: 14 residues. The germline V and J ends were trimmed by 0 bases and 3 bases, with 11 bases remaining between them. Germline lookup yields CDR1 GTSNPN and CDR2 SVGIG (reference sequence). CDR3 in DNA: TGTGCCTGGAGTGTAGGCAGGTTAGACACTGAAGCTTTCTTT. Its translation: CAWSVGRLDTEAFF.

The CDR3 sequence: CASSLNTVNSNQPQHF. CDR3 nucleotides: TGTGCCAGCAGCTTAAATACGGTCAATAGCAATCAGCCCCAGCATTTT. The chain recombines TRBV7-9 with TRBJ1-5, with D uncertain. The CDR3 consists of 16 residues. Germline V gene lookup returns CDR1 SEHNR and CDR2 FQNEAQ (reference sequence). The V and J ends lost 2 bases and 0 bases respectively, with 11 bases between them.

V and J are TRBV19 and TRBJ1-2; 9 bases fit TRBD1. This CDR3 has 13 amino acids. From germline, CDR1 is LNHDA and CDR2 SQIVND (reference sequence). J gave up 3 bases and V 6 bases, and 2 bases lay outside the gene matches. The CDR3 coding sequence is TGTGCCAGTAGGGGACAGGGCGACTATGGCTACACCTTC. Translated, it gives CASRGQGDYGYTF.

V is TRBV19 and J is TRBJ2-1, with 7 bases aligning to TRBD1. The V gene end was trimmed by 5 bases and the J gene end by 4 bases; junction bases not matched to a gene: 8. The CDR3 length is 15 residues. Per the germline V gene, CDR1 is LNHDA and CDR2 is SQIVND (reference sequence). The CDR3 is CASSPPGQLYNEQFF. The DNA of the CDR3 is TGTGCCAGTAGTCCTCCGGGACAGCTGTACAATGAGCAGTTCTTC.

This clone was detected a few times. This chain links TRBV5-1 with TRBJ2-2; no definite D call. Germline V CDR1 and CDR2: SGHRS, YFSETQ. Trimming removed 0 bases from V and 4 bases from J, with 10 bases in between. CDR3 length: 15 amino acids. CDR3 protein: CASSLANRGTGELFF. The CDR3 DNA sequence: TGCGCCAGCAGCTTGGCCAACCGCGGCACCGGGGAGCTGTTTTTT.

The CDR3: CASGPGYGREKLFF. The CDR3, as DNA: TGTGCCAGCGGCCCAGGTTATGGCCGAGAAAAACTGTTTTTT. The chain recombines TRBV6-5 with TRBJ1-4; D is unclear. The CDR3 loop spans 14 amino acids. V was pared by 8 bases and J by 8 bases, with 18 bases between. CDR1 and CDR2 from the germline V gene are MNHEY and SVGAGI.

The genes are TRBV2 and TRBJ2-5; unclear D gene. CDR3 length equals 16 residues. The V gene lost 6 bases and the J gene lost 0 bases, with 17 bases spanning the gap. Looked up from germline, CDR1 is SNHLY and CDR2 is FYNNEI. The CDR3 is CASRQPGVPHQETQYF. In DNA, the CDR3 is TGTGCCAGCAGGCAACCGGGTGTTCCCCACCAAGAGACCCAGTACTTC.

The rearrangement links TRBV10-1 to TRBJ1-2; 9 bases agree with TRBD1. Germline V gene sequence: CDR1 WNHNN, CDR2 SYGVQD (reference sequence). There are 13 residues in the CDR3. The junction had 4 bases not matched to a gene; V was cut back by 3 bases and J by 8 bases. The chain's CDR3 is CASSDGQGTGYTF. CDR3 DNA sequence: TGCGCCAGCAGTGATGGACAGGGGACGGGCTACACCTTC.

The gene calls are TRBV19 and TRBJ2-1, with D possibly matching TRBD1 (5 bases). The length of the CDR3 is 13 residues. Germline values: CDR1 LNHDA, CDR2 SQIVND (reference sequence). Trimming pared 2 bases from V and 9 bases from J, leaving 11 bases between. The CDR3 is CASSITQRGEQFF. The CDR3 region has the DNA TGTGCCAGTAGTATAACGCAAAGGGGTGAGCAGTTCTTC.

This clone was seen a handful of times. The rearrangement joins TRBV7-3 to TRBJ2-3; D remains ambiguous. CDR3 length: 14 amino acids. Germline CDR1 and CDR2: SGHTA and FQGTGA. Trimming stripped 3 bases from V and 0 bases from J, with 7 bases between. The CDR3 here is CASSFDRSTDTQYF. CDR3 bases: TGTGCCAGCAGCTTCGATAGAAGCACAGATACGCAGTATTTT. Based on the CDR3 plus reference TRBV7-3 and TRBJ2-3, the full variable domain is GAGVSQTPSNKVTEKGKYVELRCDPISGHTALYWYRQSLGQGPEFLIYFQGTGAADDSGLPNDRFFAVRPEGSVSTLKIQRTERGDSAVYLCASSFDRSTDTQYFGPGTRLTVL.

Only one count was recorded for this clone. This chain connects TRBV2 to TRBJ1-6; D gene unclear. Trimming removed 2 bases at V and 0 bases at J, with 14 bases between. Germline V gene sequence: CDR1 SNHLY, CDR2 FYNNEI. The CDR3 runs to 18 residues. This CDR3 reads CASSETPARSSYNSPLHF. CDR3 in DNA: TGTGCCAGCAGTGAAACCCCCGCACGGAGCTCCTATAATTCACCCCTCCACTTT.